The source of this T cell receptor (beta chain) is a study of cytomegalovirus exposure and HLA in healthy donors. Study results and limitations: In vitro data verified a few CMV-associated chains as specific for CMV antigens.

For this clone: Its specificity is not known.

TCRdb's copy holds only in-frame clones and misses some; the assay was immunoSEQ multiplex PCR. There are about 130,000 clones in the sample; 89% occur only once, and about 8.2% lies in the top ten. CDR3 length equals 15 residues. Trimming took 2 bases from V and 5 from J, leaving 15 bases between them. CDR1 and CDR2 from the germline V gene are KGHSH and LQKENI. This TCR was recovered from a woman between 18 and 30 years old in good health and CMV-seropositive. Sequenced sample: PBMCs. This chain connects TRBV18 to TRBJ1-1; D is perhaps TRBD1 (6 bases). The CDR3 spells CASSPTTQGWTEAFF. The DNA of the CDR3 is TGTGCCAGCTCACCAACAACACAGGGATGGACTGAAGCTTTCTTT.